The 7 T cell receptor beta chains below all came from one sample that was sequenced in a study of T cells in Graves' hyperthyroidism and ophthalmopathy. Template material for amplifying TCR beta CDR3 regions consisted of RNA transcripts. Carried out on the TCR CDR3, a first-round RT-PCR used the HTBI primer set. Using its own MiXCR run on the multiplex PCR reads, TCRdb lists one record per CDR3 protein. The table lists around 300,000 distinct CDR3 sequences, roughly 22% of them singletons. The specimen sequenced was blood. These receptors were taken from a young man with Graves' ophthalmopathy.

There are many counts of this clonotype. The chain joins TRBV27 to TRBJ1-5; no clear D. Between the trimmed V and J ends, which lost 6 bases and 9 bases, there was a span of 21 bases. There are 15 residues in the CDR3. CDR1 is MNHEY, CDR2 SMNVEV, per germline (reference sequence). CDR3 in amino acids: CASRQRAGEGWPQHF. The CDR3 region has the DNA TGTGCCAGCAGGCAACGGGCAGGCGAGGGATGGCCCCAGCATTTT.

Remarks on this clonotype: The junction does not match germline at one end; this may be a read error. V and J are TRBV7-2 and TRBJ2-7, with TRBD2 identical over 9 bases. This CDR3 region has 15 residues. Germline CDR1 is SGHTA and CDR2 is FQGNSA. The CDR3 DNA reads TGTGCCAGCACCTTACATCTAGCGGGGTCCTACGAGCAGTACTTC. Residues: CASTLHLAGSYEQYF.

This clonotype turned up a few times. DNA of the CDR3: TGTGCCAGCAGCTTGTTGGGTAGCGGGAGCCAAGAGACCCAGTACTTC. Amino acids: CASSLLGSGSQETQYF. The chain recombines TRBV5-6 with TRBJ2-5, with 9 bases matching TRBD2. The CDR3 spans 16 residues. V was pared by 1 base and J by 1 base, with 5 bases of the junction left unmatched. Germline-derived CDR1 and CDR2 are SGHDT and YYEEEE.

This clonotype has ten or more counts. This rearrangement joins TRBV7-9 to TRBJ1-1, with D possibly matching TRBD1 (5 bases). Germline assignment: CDR1 SEHNR and CDR2 FQNEAQ (reference sequence). This CDR3 has 15 amino acids. V was clipped by 2 bases and J by 1 base, with 11 bases between them. The CDR3 loop reads CASSLPIGQNTEAFF. In DNA, the CDR3 is TGTGCCAGCAGCTTACCCATAGGACAGAACACTGAAGCTTTCTTT.

The rearrangement joins TRBV9 to TRBJ2-5; 7 bases fit TRBD1. V gave up 0 bases and J gave up 5 bases; unmatched junction bases: 13. This CDR3 is built from 17 residues. In germline, CDR1 is SGDLS, CDR2 YYNGEE. CDR3 nucleotides: TGTGCCAGCAGCGTAGGGTCCGGGGCAGGGGGTCGGGAGACCCAGTACTTC. It encodes CASSVGSGAGGRETQYF.

This clonotype was found a few times. The J gene is TRBJ2-3, the V gene TRBV4-2; no definite D call. CDR3 length: 17 amino acids. The V gene's germline CDR1 is LGHNA and CDR2 YNFKEQ. V was cut by 0 bases and J by 2 bases, with 15 bases left in between. The CDR3 nucleotides are TGTGCCAGCAGCCAAGATTGGACCCTGAGAGCCACAGATACGCAGTATTTT. Protein sequence: CASSQDWTLRATDTQYF.

There are many counts of this clonotype. This CDR3 is CSAGGQLNTEAFF. Written as DNA, the CDR3 is TGCAGTGCTGGGGGACAGCTGAACACTGAAGCTTTCTTT. The V gene is TRBV20-1, the J gene TRBJ1-1, with 7 bases identical to TRBD1. Germline assignment: CDR1 DFQATT and CDR2 SNEGSKA (reference sequence). The CDR3 runs 13 residues. Trimming cost V 5 bases and J 0 bases; bases outside gene matches: 3.